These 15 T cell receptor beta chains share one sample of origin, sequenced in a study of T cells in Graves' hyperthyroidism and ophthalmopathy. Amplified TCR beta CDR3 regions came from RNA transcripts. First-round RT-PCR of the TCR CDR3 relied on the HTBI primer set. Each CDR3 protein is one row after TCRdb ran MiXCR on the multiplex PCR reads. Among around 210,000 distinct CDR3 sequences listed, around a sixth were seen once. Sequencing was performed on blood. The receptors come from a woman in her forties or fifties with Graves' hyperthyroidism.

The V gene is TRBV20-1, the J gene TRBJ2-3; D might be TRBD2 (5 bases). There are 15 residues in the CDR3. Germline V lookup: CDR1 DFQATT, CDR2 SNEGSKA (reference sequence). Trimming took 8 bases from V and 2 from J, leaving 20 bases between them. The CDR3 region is CSSRTGTGYTDTQYF. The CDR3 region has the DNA TGCAGTTCTCGGACCGGTACGGGATACACAGATACGCAGTATTTT.

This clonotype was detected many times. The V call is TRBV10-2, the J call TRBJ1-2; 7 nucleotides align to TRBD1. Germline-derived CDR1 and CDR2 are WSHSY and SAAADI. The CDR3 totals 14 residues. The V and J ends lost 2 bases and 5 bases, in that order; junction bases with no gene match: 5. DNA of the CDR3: TGCGCCAGCAGTGAGGATATCAGGGGGTATGGCTACACCTTC. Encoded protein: CASSEDIRGYGYTF.

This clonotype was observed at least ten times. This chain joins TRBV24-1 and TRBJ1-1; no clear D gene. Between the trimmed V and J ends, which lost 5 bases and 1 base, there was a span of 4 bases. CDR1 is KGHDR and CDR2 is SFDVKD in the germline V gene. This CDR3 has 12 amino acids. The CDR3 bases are TGTGCCACCAGTGCTGAGAACACTGAAGCTTTCTTT. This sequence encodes CATSAENTEAFF.

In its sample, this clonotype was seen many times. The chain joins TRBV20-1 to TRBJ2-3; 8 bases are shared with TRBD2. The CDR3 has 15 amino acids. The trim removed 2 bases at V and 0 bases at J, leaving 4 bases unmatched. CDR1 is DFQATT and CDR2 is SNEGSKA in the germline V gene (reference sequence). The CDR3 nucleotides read TGCAGTGCTAGATCGGGGACTAGGAGCACAGATACGCAGTATTTT. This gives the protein CSARSGTRSTDTQYF.

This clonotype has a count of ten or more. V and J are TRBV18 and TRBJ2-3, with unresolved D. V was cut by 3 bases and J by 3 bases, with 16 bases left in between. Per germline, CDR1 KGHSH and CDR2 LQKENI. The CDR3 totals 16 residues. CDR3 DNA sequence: TGTGCCAGCTCACCCCCCTGGCGCCCAACGACAGATACGCAGTATTTT. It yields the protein CASSPPWRPTTDTQYF.

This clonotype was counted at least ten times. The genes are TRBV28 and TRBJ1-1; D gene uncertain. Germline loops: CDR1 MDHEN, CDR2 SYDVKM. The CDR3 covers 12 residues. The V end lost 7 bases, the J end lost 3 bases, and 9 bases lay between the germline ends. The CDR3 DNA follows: TGTGCCAGCACATCCAGCCACACTGAAGCTTTCTTT. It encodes CASTSSHTEAFF.

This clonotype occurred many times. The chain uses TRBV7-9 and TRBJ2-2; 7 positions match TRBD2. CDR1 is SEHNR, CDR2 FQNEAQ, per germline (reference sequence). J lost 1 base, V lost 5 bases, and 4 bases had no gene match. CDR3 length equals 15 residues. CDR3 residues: CASSPTGGNTGELFF. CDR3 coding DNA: TGTGCCAGCAGCCCGACGGGAGGGAACACCGGGGAGCTGTTTTTT.

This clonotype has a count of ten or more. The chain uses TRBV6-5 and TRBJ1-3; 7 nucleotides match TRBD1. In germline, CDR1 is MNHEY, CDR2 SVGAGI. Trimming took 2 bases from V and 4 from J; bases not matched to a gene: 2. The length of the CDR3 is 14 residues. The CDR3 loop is CASSYGGQGNTIYF. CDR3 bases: TGTGCCAGCAGTTACGGGGGACAGGGAAACACCATATATTTT.

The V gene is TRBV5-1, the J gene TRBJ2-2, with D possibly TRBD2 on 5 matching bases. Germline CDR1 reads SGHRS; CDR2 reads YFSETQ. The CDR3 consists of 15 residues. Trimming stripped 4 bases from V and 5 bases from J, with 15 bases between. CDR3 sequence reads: CASSPDFSRTGELFF. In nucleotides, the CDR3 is TGCGCCAGCAGCCCGGACTTTTCCCGGACCGGGGAGCTGTTTTTT.

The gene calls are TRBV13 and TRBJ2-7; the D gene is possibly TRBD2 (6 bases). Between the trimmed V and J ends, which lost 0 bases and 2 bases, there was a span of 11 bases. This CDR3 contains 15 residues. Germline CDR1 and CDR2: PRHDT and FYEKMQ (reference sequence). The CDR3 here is CASSLGEGAPYEQYF. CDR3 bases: TGTGCCAGCAGCTTAGGGGAGGGTGCTCCCTACGAGCAGTACTTC.

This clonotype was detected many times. CDR3 loop: CASNHPTSRHEQYF. CDR3 nucleotides: TGTGCCAGCAACCACCCGACGAGCAGGCACGAGCAGTACTTC. The chain employs TRBV28 and TRBJ2-7; D gene ambiguous. Germline V gene lookup returns CDR1 MDHEN and CDR2 SYDVKM. The CDR3 totals 14 residues. Deletions cut 7 bases from V and 5 bases from J, with 18 bases between.

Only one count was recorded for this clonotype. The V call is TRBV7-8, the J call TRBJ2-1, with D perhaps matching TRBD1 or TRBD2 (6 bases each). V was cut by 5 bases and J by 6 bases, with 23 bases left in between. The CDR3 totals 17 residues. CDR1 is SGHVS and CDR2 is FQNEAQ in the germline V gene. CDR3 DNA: TGTGCCAGCAGCCTATCCTCGGGGGCAGGAACTGGCAATGAGCAGTTCTTC. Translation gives CASSLSSGAGTGNEQFF.

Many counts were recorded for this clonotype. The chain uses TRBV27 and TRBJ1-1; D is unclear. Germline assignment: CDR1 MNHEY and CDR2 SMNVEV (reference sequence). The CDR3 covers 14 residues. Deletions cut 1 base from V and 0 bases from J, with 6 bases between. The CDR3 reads CASSLWGMNTEAFF. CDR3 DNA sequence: TGTGCCAGCAGTTTATGGGGAATGAACACTGAAGCTTTCTTT.

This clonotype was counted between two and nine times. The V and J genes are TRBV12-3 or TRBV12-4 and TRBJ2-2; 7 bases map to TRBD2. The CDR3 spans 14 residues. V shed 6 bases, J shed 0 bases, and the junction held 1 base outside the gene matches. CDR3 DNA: TGTGCCAGCAGGGCGGGGGCGAACACCGGGGAGCTGTTTTTT. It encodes CASRAGANTGELFF.

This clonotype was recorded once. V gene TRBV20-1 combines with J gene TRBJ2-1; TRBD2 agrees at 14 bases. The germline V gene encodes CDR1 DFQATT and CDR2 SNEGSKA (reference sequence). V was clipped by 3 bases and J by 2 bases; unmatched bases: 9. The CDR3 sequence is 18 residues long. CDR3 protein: CSASKWTSGRSPYNEQFF. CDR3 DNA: TGCAGTGCTAGCAAGTGGACTAGCGGGAGGAGTCCCTACAATGAGCAGTTCTTC.